A single sample is the source of the 5 T cell receptor beta chains below, sequenced in a study of CD8 T cells in ankylosing spondylitis. From the 5' RACE reads, TCRdb called clonotypes with MiXCR, one entry per CDR3 protein. The data hold about 160,000 distinct CDR3 sequences, with approximately 16% observed a single time. Sequencing was carried out using blood, either unsorted or a sorted T cell fraction (not recorded which). The receptors here all came from a male donor with ankylosing spondylitis or in good health (not recorded which).

There are many counts of this clonotype. V gene TRBV29-1 combines with J gene TRBJ1-1, with 7 bases lining up with TRBD1. The V gene's germline CDR1 is SQVTM and CDR2 ANQGSEA. V lost 6 bases and J lost 4; bases outside the gene matches: 8. This CDR3 has 13 amino acids. CDR3 DNA sequence: TGCAGCGTGCATCTTCCAGGGGGCACTGAAGCTTTCTTT. It encodes CSVHLPGGTEAFF.

Of note for this clonotype: A much more abundant neighbour one base away suggests this may be a read error. The chain is built from TRBV28 and TRBJ2-7, with 7 bases that match TRBD1. This CDR3 contains 17 residues. The germline CDR1 and CDR2 sequences are MDHEN and SYDVKM. J was trimmed by 4 bases and V by 3 bases; bases with no gene match: 15. The CDR3 DNA reads as TGTGCCAGCAGTTTCAACCCTCCGGGACAGAGGGGATACGAGCAGTACTTC. This sequence encodes CASSFNPPGQRGYEQYF. Based on the CDR3 plus reference TRBV28 and TRBJ2-7, the full variable domain is DVKVTQSSRYLVKRTGEKVFLECVQDMDHENMFWYRQDPGLGLRLIYFSYDVKMKEKGDIPEGYSVSREKKERFSLILESASTNQTSMYLCASSFNPPGQRGYEQYFGPGTRLTVT.

This clonotype was picked up a small number of times. V usage is TRBV29-1 and J usage is TRBJ1-1; 10 bases agree with TRBD1. V shed 4 bases and J 5 bases; nucleotides not matched to a gene: 10. The CDR3 contains 15 residues. Germline CDR1 reads SQVTM; CDR2 reads ANQGSEA. The CDR3 DNA reads as TGCAGCGTTGGGGGGACAGGGGACTGGAGAACTGAAGCTTTCTTT. Translating it yields CSVGGTGDWRTEAFF.

This clonotype was detected many times. The chain combines TRBV9 with TRBJ1-2; 10 bases align to TRBD1. The CDR3 loop spans 14 amino acids. V lost 3 bases and J lost 8; bases outside the gene matches: 7. Germline V CDR1 and CDR2: SGDLS, YYNGEE. CDR3: CASSEGQGLGGYTF. The CDR3, as DNA: TGTGCCAGCAGCGAGGGACAGGGGTTAGGCGGCTACACCTTC.

The chain uses TRBV5-1 and TRBJ2-7, with TRBD1 matching over 8 bases. From germline, CDR1 is SGHRS and CDR2 YFSETQ. The CDR3 runs to 14 residues. With 3 bases clipped from V and 0 bases from J, the junction kept 2 bases outside the gene matches. CDR3 sequence reads: CASSSDRVSYEQYF. In DNA form, the CDR3 reads TGCGCCAGCAGCTCGGACAGGGTCTCCTACGAGCAGTACTTC.